The next 21 T cell receptor beta chains were all read from a single sample in a study of blood T cell repertoires in COVID-19. Some clones are missing from TCRdb's copy, which holds only in-frame ones; the method was immunoSEQ multiplex PCR. The profile covers roughly 250,000 clones, with approximately 91% appearing a single time and 2.3% taken by the ten largest. Sequenced sample: PBMCs or T cells enriched from blood (not recorded which). These receptors came from a woman in her thirties or forties with acute COVID-19.

This CDR3 reads CASSDSQGGPTDEQFF. The CDR3 DNA reads TGTGCCAGCAGCGACTCACAGGGAGGGCCAACAGATGAGCAGTTCTTC. V and J are TRBV3-1 (or the pseudogene TRBV3-2) and TRBJ2-1; maybe TRBD2 (7 bases). This CDR3 has 16 amino acids. CDR1 and CDR2 (germline): LGHDT, YNNKEL (reference sequence). Trimming left V 5 bases short and J 8 bases short, with 22 bases between.

This sequence joins TRBV7-9 and TRBJ1-2, with 8 bases matching TRBD1. J was trimmed by 1 base and V by 3 bases; bases with no gene match: 4. Germline V lookup: CDR1 SEHNR, CDR2 FQNEAQ (reference sequence). There are 15 residues in the CDR3. CDR3: CASSFRTGFNYGYTF. CDR3 nucleotide sequence: TGTGCCAGCAGCTTCCGGACAGGGTTTAACTATGGCTACACCTTC.

The genes are TRBV10-3 and TRBJ2-7; D perhaps matches TRBD2 (5 bases). The CDR3 runs 13 residues. Per the germline V gene, CDR1 is ENHRY and CDR2 is SYGVKD. Trimming pared 5 bases from V and 6 bases from J, leaving 14 bases between. The chain's CDR3 is CAISPPVGGEQYF. Here the CDR3 DNA reads TGTGCCATCAGTCCCCCCGTCGGAGGCGAGCAGTACTTC.

The chain combines TRBV29-1 with TRBJ1-1; 10 nucleotides agree with TRBD1. The CDR3 runs 13 residues. CDR1 is SQVTM, CDR2 ANQGSEA, per germline. With 6 bases clipped from V and 3 bases from J, the junction kept 4 bases outside the gene matches. This CDR3 is CSVAGQGYTEAFF. CDR3 in DNA: TGCAGCGTCGCGGGACAGGGGTACACTGAAGCTTTCTTT.

The genes are TRBV7-9 and TRBJ1-1; the D is unclear. Germline loops: CDR1 SEHNR, CDR2 FQNEAQ (reference sequence). Deletions cut 5 bases from V and 3 bases from J, with 10 bases between. The CDR3 spans 13 residues. The CDR3 loop reads CASSRASHTEAFF. DNA of the CDR3: TGTGCCAGCAGCCGCGCTTCCCACACTGAAGCTTTCTTT.

The V call is TRBV25-1, the J call TRBJ2-7; TRBD1 matches at 8 bases. V lost 5 bases to trimming and J lost 6 bases; unmatched junction nucleotides: 9. This CDR3 contains 14 residues. CDR1 is MGHDK and CDR2 is SYGVNS in the germline V gene. The CDR3 sequence: CASSPRQGASEQYF. Written as DNA, the CDR3 is TGTGCCAGCAGTCCGCGGCAGGGGGCTTCCGAGCAGTACTTC.

In its sample, this clone was seen a few times. The chain recombines TRBV11-3 with TRBJ1-1; D remains ambiguous. The CDR3 contains 13 residues. Per germline, CDR1 SGHNT and CDR2 YENEEA. V lost 6 bases, J lost 8 bases, and 16 bases lay in between. This chain's CDR3 is CASSSPRHVEAFF. The CDR3 bases are TGTGCCAGCAGTTCACCCCGACACGTAGAAGCTTTCTTT.

This clone was seen more than once but under ten times. The J gene is TRBJ2-1, the V gene TRBV18; the D gene is possibly TRBD1 (5 bases). With 6 bases removed from V and 7 bases from J, the gap between germline ends came to 22 bases. The length of the CDR3 is 16 residues. Germline lookup yields CDR1 KGHSH and CDR2 LQKENI. CDR3 coding DNA: TGTGCCAGCTCCTACAGGACGGGTGGGGTAAAGAATGAGCAGTTCTTC. This translates into CASSYRTGGVKNEQFF.

The CDR3 DNA reads as TGTGCCAGCCGGCGCGGGGGGAACCAAGAGACCCAGTACTTC. Amino acid sequence: CASRRGGNQETQYF. The gene calls are TRBV28 and TRBJ2-5; 8 positions match TRBD2. V shed 8 bases and J 0 bases; nucleotides not matched to a gene: 5. The CDR3 spans 14 residues. Per germline, CDR1 MDHEN and CDR2 SYDVKM.

The J gene is TRBJ1-1, the V gene TRBV11-1, with 7 bases matching TRBD1. The germline V gene has CDR1 SGHAT and CDR2 FQDESV (reference sequence). V shed 5 bases, J shed 1 base, and the junction held 4 bases outside the gene matches. This CDR3 is 14 amino acids long. The CDR3 here is CASSQGEWNTEAFF. In DNA, the CDR3 is TGTGCCAGCAGCCAGGGGGAGTGGAACACTGAAGCTTTCTTT.

This chain joins TRBV7-9 and TRBJ2-1, with D perhaps matching TRBD2 (7 bases). Per the germline V gene, CDR1 is SEHNR and CDR2 is FQNEAQ (reference sequence). The CDR3 totals 12 residues. V lost 5 bases, J lost 9 bases, and 11 bases lay in between. The CDR3 reads CASSAGAGEQFF. The CDR3, as DNA: TGTGCCAGCAGCGCGGGGGCCGGTGAGCAGTTCTTC.

The genes are TRBV11-2 and TRBJ2-2; D is perhaps TRBD2 (5 bases). V was shortened by 5 bases and J by 7 bases, with 17 bases between the two germline ends. The CDR3 has 15 residues. CDR1 and CDR2 from the germline V gene are SGHAT and FQNNGV. CDR3 sequence reads: CASSPQERFSGELFF. The CDR3 bases are TGTGCCAGCAGCCCGCAGGAGCGGTTTAGCGGGGAGCTGTTTTTT.

The chain recombines TRBV5-1 with TRBJ2-7, with D perhaps matching TRBD2 (6 bases). This CDR3 has 15 amino acids. CDR1 and CDR2 from the germline V gene are SGHRS and YFSETQ. V lost 3 bases and J lost 0, with 13 bases in between. In DNA, the CDR3 is TGCGCCAGCAGCTATGGAACTAGCCTCTCCTACGAGCAGTACTTC. Translated, it gives CASSYGTSLSYEQYF.

The chain joins TRBV9 to TRBJ2-1, with 9 bases lining up with TRBD2. Trimming took 3 bases from V and 3 from J; bases not matched to a gene: 4. This CDR3 has 15 residues. The germline V gene encodes CDR1 SGDLS and CDR2 YYNGEE. CDR3 amino acids: CASSARTSDYNEQFF. CDR3 bases: TGTGCCAGCAGCGCCCGGACTAGCGACTACAATGAGCAGTTCTTC. Based on the CDR3 plus reference TRBV9 and TRBJ2-1, the full variable domain is DSGVTQTPKHLITATGQRVTLRCSPRSGDLSVYWYQQSLDQGLQFLIQYYNGEERAKGNILERFSAQQFPDLHSELNLSSLELGDSALYFCASSARTSDYNEQFFGPGTRLTVL.

The chain is built from TRBV9 and TRBJ2-3; TRBD1 aligns across 10 bases. Per germline, CDR1 SGDLS and CDR2 YYNGEE. The CDR3 loop spans 14 amino acids. The V segment lost 2 bases and the J segment 6 bases; nucleotides outside the gene matches: 3. As DNA, the CDR3 is TGTGCCAGCAGCGTGACAGGGGGCTTGGATACGCAGTATTTT. Translating gives CASSVTGGLDTQYF.

The chain carries TRBV7-8 and TRBJ2-5; maybe TRBD1 (5 bases). Per germline, CDR1 SGHVS and CDR2 FQNEAQ. The V end lost 5 bases, the J end lost 7 bases, and 26 bases lay between the germline ends. The CDR3 runs 17 residues. The CDR3 spells CASSQAPLGPTTGTQYF. The CDR3 DNA reads TGTGCCAGCAGCCAAGCTCCCTTGGGGCCGACGACCGGGACCCAGTACTTC.

V gene TRBV5-1 combines with J gene TRBJ1-4; D not certain. The CDR3 length is 14 residues. V shed 4 bases and J shed 2 bases, with 9 bases lying between them. Germline values: CDR1 SGHRS, CDR2 YFSETQ. CDR3 amino acids: CASSVEATNEKLFF. CDR3 in DNA: TGCGCCAGCAGCGTAGAGGCTACTAATGAAAAACTGTTTTTT.

The rearrangement uses TRBV5-1 and TRBJ1-4, with a tentative D call TRBD1 (6 bases). The CDR3 is 16 amino acids. The V end lost 0 bases, the J end lost 5 bases, and 14 bases lay between the germline ends. Per the germline V gene, CDR1 is SGHRS and CDR2 is YFSETQ. CDR3 sequence reads: CASSLGFRQGNEKLFF. In DNA form, the CDR3 reads TGCGCCAGCAGCTTGGGCTTTAGGCAGGGGAATGAAAAACTGTTTTTT.

This chain links TRBV2 with TRBJ2-2; D perhaps matches TRBD2 (6 bases). CDR1 and CDR2 (germline): SNHLY, FYNNEI. CDR3 length equals 15 residues. The V and J ends lost 2 bases and 5 bases respectively, with 12 bases between them. CDR3: CASSEPGVKTGELFF. The CDR3, as DNA: TGTGCCAGCAGTGAACCGGGGGTAAAAACCGGGGAGCTGTTTTTT.

The J gene is TRBJ2-3, the V gene TRBV7-2; TRBD1 matches at 9 bases. The CDR3 is made up of 15 amino acids. Germline values: CDR1 SGHTA, CDR2 FQGNSA. The J segment lost 6 bases and the V segment lost 4 bases, leaving 8 bases of the junction unmatched. The CDR3 spells CASSSPDRGWDTQYF. CDR3 sequence (DNA): TGTGCCAGCAGCTCCCCGGACAGGGGTTGGGATACGCAGTATTTT. The complete variable domain, with remaining parts taken from reference TRBV7-2 and TRBJ2-3, reads GAGVSQSPSNKVTEKGKDVELRCDPISGHTALYWYRQSLGQGLEFLIYFQGNSAPDKSGLPSDRFSAERTGGSVSTLTIQRTQQEDSAVYLCASSSPDRGWDTQYFGPGTRLTVL.

V is TRBV24-1 and J is TRBJ1-1; TRBD1 matches at 9 bases. This CDR3 region has 15 residues. Germline-derived CDR1 and CDR2 are KGHDR and SFDVKD. V lost 5 bases and J lost 10; bases outside the gene matches: 13. CDR3 nucleotide sequence: TGTGCCACCAGTGCCCCGGGACAGGGAGAACAAGGAGCTTTCTTT. Protein sequence: CATSAPGQGEQGAFF.